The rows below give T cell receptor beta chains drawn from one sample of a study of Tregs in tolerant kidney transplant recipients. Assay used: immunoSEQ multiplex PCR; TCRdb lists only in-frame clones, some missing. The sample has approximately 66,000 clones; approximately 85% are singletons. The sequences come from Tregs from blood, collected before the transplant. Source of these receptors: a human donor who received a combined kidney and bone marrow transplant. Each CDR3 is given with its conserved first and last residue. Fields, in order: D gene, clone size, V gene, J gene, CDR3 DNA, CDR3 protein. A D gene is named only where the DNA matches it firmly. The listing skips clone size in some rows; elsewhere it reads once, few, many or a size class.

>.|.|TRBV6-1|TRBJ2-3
TGTGCCAGCAGGGAGGACTCGAAAGATACGCAGTATTTT
CASREDSKDTQYF
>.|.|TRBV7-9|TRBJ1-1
TGTGCCAGCAGCTTAGCCTCTAACATGAACACTGAAGCTTTCTTT
CASSLASNMNTEAFF
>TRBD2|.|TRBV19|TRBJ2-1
TGTGCCAGTAACGACGGGGGGACGACCTACAATGAGCAGTTCTTC
CASNDGGTTYNEQFF
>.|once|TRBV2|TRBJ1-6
TGTGCCAGCAGGGTTGTGCATGACCTTTCACCCCTCCACTTT
CASRVVHDLSPLHF
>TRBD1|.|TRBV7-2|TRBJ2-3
TGTGCCAGCAGCTTAGGGGGGCAGGGGGTCTCAGATACGCAGTATTTT
CASSLGGQGVSDTQYF
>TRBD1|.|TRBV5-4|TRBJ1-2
TGTGCCAGCAGCATGGGGGACAGGGACTATGGCTACACCTTC
CASSMGDRDYGYTF
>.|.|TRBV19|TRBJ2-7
TGTGCCAGTAGTCTAAGTGGAGCCTACGAGCAGTACTTC
CASSLSGAYEQYF
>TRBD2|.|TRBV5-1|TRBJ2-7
TGCGCCAGCAGCTTGGTGCGGGGGACGGGCGAGCAGTACTTC
CASSLVRGTGEQYF
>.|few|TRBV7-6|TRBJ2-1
TGTGCCAGCAGCTTGCTATTGAAGGGCAATGAGCAGTTCTTC
CASSLLLKGNEQFF
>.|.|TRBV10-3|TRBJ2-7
TGTGCCATCAGTGAGGCCAACTCCTACGAGCAGTACTTC
CAISEANSYEQYF
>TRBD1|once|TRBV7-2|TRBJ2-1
TGTGCCAGCAGCTTGGGAACGCTTTTCAGGGACAGCTACAATGAGCAGTTCTTC
CASSLGTLFRDSYNEQFF
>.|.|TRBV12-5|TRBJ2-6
TGTGCTAGTGGTTGGATAAATGCAGGACAAAGTCGGGCCAACGTCCTGACTTTC
CASGWINAGQSRANVLTF
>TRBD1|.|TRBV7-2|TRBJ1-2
TGTGCCAGCAGCTTACTCGGACAGGGGGCGTTCTATGGCTACACCTTC
CASSLLGQGAFYGYTF
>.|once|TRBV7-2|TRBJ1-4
TGTGCCAGCAGCGAAACGGGGCCGGGGGAACCGTTTTTT
CASSETGPGEPFF
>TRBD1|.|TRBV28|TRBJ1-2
TGTGCCGGCAGCGACCGGGACAGGGGAGGCTACACCTTC
CAGSDRDRGGYTF
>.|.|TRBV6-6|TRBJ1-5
TGTGCCAGTAGCCCAGGGGTTCAGCCCCAGCATTTT
CASSPGVQPQHF
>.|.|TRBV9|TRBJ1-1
TGTGCCAGCAGCGTAGAGGGAGGTAGGGCTGAAGCTTTCTTT
CASSVEGGRAEAFF
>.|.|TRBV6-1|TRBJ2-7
TGTGCCAGCAGTTCGACAGACGAGCAGTACTTC
CASSSTDEQYF
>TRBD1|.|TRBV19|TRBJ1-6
TGTGCCAGTCAAGACAGGGTGGGGTCACCCCTCCACTTT
CASQDRVGSPLHF
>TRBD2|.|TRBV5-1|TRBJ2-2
TGCGCCAGCAGCTTCCAACCAACTAGCGGGGGCTCGGGGACCGGGGAGCTGTTTTTT
CASSFQPTSGGSGTGELFF
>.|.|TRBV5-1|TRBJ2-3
TGCGCCAGCAGCCCGGGCAGCACAGATACGCAGTATTTT
CASSPGSTDTQYF
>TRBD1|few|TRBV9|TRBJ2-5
TGTGCCAGCAGCGTAAGGGACAGGGGGGAGACCCAGTACTTC
CASSVRDRGETQYF
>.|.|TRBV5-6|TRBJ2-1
TGTGCCAGCAGGCTCGTTACAGGGGGGGCCTACAATGAGCAGTTCTTC
CASRLVTGGAYNEQFF
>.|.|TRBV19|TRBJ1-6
TGTGCCAGTAGTATCGGGGATAATTCACCCCTCCACTTT
CASSIGDNSPLHF
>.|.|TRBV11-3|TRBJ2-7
TGTGCCAGCAGGGAAAACAGGGGTCGTCTAGCGGTAATCTACTTC
CASRENRGRLAVIYF
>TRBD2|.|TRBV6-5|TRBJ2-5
TGTGCCAGCAGGGGGGCTAGCGGGGTTCAAGAGACCCAGTACTTC
CASRGASGVQETQYF
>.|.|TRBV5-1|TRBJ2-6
TGCGCCAGCAGCAACGGGCTAGGAGGGGGCTCTGGGGCCAACGTCCTGACTTTC
CASSNGLGGGSGANVLTF
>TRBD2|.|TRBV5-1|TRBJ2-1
TGCGCCAGCAGCTTGTCTCCCCGGACTAGCGGGGGGAATGAGCAGTTCTTC
CASSLSPRTSGGNEQFF
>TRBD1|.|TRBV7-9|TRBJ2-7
TGTGCCAGCAGCTTAGGGGACAGAATCTACGAGCAGTACTTC
CASSLGDRIYEQYF
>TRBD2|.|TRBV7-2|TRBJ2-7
TGTGCCAGCAGCTTAACCAGCGGGATCTCCTACGAGCAGTACTTC
CASSLTSGISYEQYF
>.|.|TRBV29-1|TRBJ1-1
TGCAGCGTTCCACACGACAGCAACACTGAAGCTTTCTTT
CSVPHDSNTEAFF
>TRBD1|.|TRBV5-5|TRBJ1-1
TGTGCCAGCAGCCCAGGGGGACAGGGGCACACTGAAGCTTTCTTT
CASSPGGQGHTEAFF
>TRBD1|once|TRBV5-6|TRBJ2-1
TGTGCCAGCAGCTCGGGTCCCGGGACAGCATACAATGAGCAGTTCTTC
CASSSGPGTAYNEQFF
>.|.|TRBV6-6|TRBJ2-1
TGTGCCAGCAGGGGACCAGATCCGGACAATGAGCAGTTCTTC
CASRGPDPDNEQFF
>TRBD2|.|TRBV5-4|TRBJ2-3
TGTGCCAGCAGCCGACGGGGGGCAGATACGCAGTATTTT
CASSRRGADTQYF
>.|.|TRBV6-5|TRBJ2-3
TGTGCCAGCACCCCGGGGGTGGCAGATACGCAGTATTTT
CASTPGVADTQYF
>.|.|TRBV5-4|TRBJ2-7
TGTGCCAGCAGCCCCTTAAACAGGGTGGATTTAGGCGAGCAGTACTTC
CASSPLNRVDLGEQYF
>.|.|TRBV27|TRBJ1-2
TGTGCCAGCAGTTTCGGACAGCCGCCCTATGGCTACACCTTC
CASSFGQPPYGYTF
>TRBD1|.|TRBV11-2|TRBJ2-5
TGTGCCAGCAGCCTCAGGGGGGAGACCCAGTACTTC
CASSLRGETQYF
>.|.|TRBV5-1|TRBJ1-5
TGCGCCAGCAGCTGGGCGACAGGTTCGGCCCAGCATTTT
CASSWATGSAQHF
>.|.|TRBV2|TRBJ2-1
TGTGCCAGTCCCCCCACCCCTAGTTTCGATGAGCAGTTCTTC
CASPPTPSFDEQFF
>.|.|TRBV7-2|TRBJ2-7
TGTGCCAGCAGCTCCTACAGTCCTGACGAGCAGTACTTC
CASSSYSPDEQYF
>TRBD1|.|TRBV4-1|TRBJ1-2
TGCGCCAGCACCCCTATAGACAGGGGAGGTGGCTACACCTTC
CASTPIDRGGGYTF
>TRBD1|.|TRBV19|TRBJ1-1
TGTGCCAGTAGCCACAGGGGGCACACTGAAGCTTTCTTT
CASSHRGHTEAFF
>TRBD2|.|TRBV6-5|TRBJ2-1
TGTGCCAGCAATCGCCCGGGACTAGGGTACAATGAGCAGTTCTTC
CASNRPGLGYNEQFF
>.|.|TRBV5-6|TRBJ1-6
TGTGCCAGCAGCCCCAACTATGGGGAGGGTGAGGGCCGCCACTTT
CASSPNYGEGEGRHF
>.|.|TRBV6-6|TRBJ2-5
TGTGCCAGCAGTGCCCGGACTGGGGGGATGATGGAGACCCAGTACTTC
CASSARTGGMMETQYF
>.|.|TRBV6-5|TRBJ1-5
TGTGCCAGCAGTTACTCTACGTATAGCAATCAGCCCCAGCATTTT
CASSYSTYSNQPQHF
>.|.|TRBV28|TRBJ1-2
TGTGCCAGCAGTTTAGTGGGCGGGGCAAACTATGGCTACACCTTC
CASSLVGGANYGYTF